Below, 30 T cell receptor beta chains from the same sample are listed, as sequenced in a study of T cell repertoires in cytomegalovirus infection (dated by TCRdb to between 2018 and 2020). Reading the label with the study, this specimen's treatment or condition is: in vitro stimulation with specific CMV peptide epitopes to enrich CMV-specific T cells. Reads for this sample came from an Illumina HiSeq 1500. TCRdb cleaned the public reads at Q25 with fastp, built clones with MiXCR and kept in-frame beta chains. Merged by CDR3 protein, the rows form single entries marked with the most common genes and DNA. The sample profile shows about 890,000 distinct CDR3 sequences; approximately 30% of them were found once. The ten largest clones take up 10% to 15% of the sample. These receptors have no known antigen. The sample consisted of cultured CD8+ T cells from PBMCs, taken from culture after CMV antigen stimulation. Receptors were obtained from a human donor in good health (CMV status not recorded). Some clones in this sample may be carry-over from other donors' samples.

The gene calls are TRBV5-1 and TRBJ1-1; D remains ambiguous. V lost 0 bases and J lost 4, with 13 bases in between. Germline-derived CDR1 and CDR2 are SGHRS and YFSETQ. The CDR3 has 15 amino acids. CDR3 protein: CASSLDTVRSTEAFF. The CDR3 DNA sequence: TGCGCCAGCAGCTTGGATACGGTGAGGAGCACTGAAGCTTTCTTT.

Ten or more counts support this clonotype. The genes are TRBV12-3 or TRBV12-4 and TRBJ2-7; D unresolved. V was clipped by 1 base and J by 2 bases, with 9 bases between them. This CDR3 region has 14 residues. CDR3 sequence (DNA): TGTGCCAGCAGTTTAGGGGGAAGGACCTACGAGCAGTACTTC. Encoded protein: CASSLGGRTYEQYF.

Notes on this clonotype: This may come from a read error, since a much larger clone is one base off. The J gene is TRBJ1-3, the V gene TRBV7-2; D ambiguous. The germline CDR1 and CDR2 sequences are SGHTA and FQGNSA. This CDR3 region has 15 residues. CDR3 nucleotides: TGTGCCAGCAGCTTAGGGGGTCGCTCTGGAAACGCCATATATTTT. Protein product: CASSLGGRSGNAIYF.

The J gene is TRBJ2-3, the V gene TRBV10-3; no clear D. The germline CDR1 and CDR2 sequences are ENHRY and SYGVKD. V lost 5 bases to trimming and J lost 5 bases, with 8 bases between them. This CDR3 spans 12 amino acids. The CDR3 DNA reads TGTGCCATCAGTTCTGGAAGAGATACGCAGTATTTT. Translating gives CAISSGRDTQYF.

This clonotype was seen more than once but under ten times. The junction does not match germline at one end; this may be a read error. The rearrangement joins TRBV6-1 to TRBJ2-1, with 10 bases aligning to TRBD2. The CDR3 has 15 residues. Per germline, CDR1 MNHNS and CDR2 SASEGT. The CDR3 reads CASSQAGGQYSEQFF. CDR3 bases: TGTGCCAGCAGTCAAGCGGGGGGGCAGTATAGCGAGCAGTTCTTC.

The V gene is TRBV9, the J gene TRBJ1-4; 7 nucleotides align to TRBD1. CDR3 size: 14 residues. Trimming took 4 bases from V and 5 from J; bases not matched to a gene: 5. The germline V gene encodes CDR1 SGDLS and CDR2 YYNGEE. CDR3 sequence: CASSMTGRNEKLFF. DNA for the CDR3: TGTGCCAGCAGCATGACAGGGAGGAATGAAAAACTGTTTTTT. The entire variable domain, with the rest obtained from reference TRBV9 and TRBJ1-4, is as follows: DSGVTQTPKHLITATGQRVTLRCSPRSGDLSVYWYQQSLDQGLQFLIQYYNGEERAKGNILERFSAQQFPDLHSELNLSSLELGDSALYFCASSMTGRNEKLFFGSGTQLSVL.

In its sample, this clonotype was seen a few times. J is TRBJ1-3 and V is TRBV6-5; a weak D match, TRBD1 (5 bases). The CDR3 runs to 16 residues. Per the germline V gene, CDR1 is MNHEY and CDR2 is SVGAGI. Trimming removed 2 bases from V and 0 bases from J, with 11 bases in between. Here the CDR3 reads CASSYGTGFSGNTIYF. For the CDR3, the DNA is TGTGCCAGCAGTTACGGGACGGGGTTCTCTGGAAACACCATATATTTT.

Worth noting for this clonotype: One base away lies a much larger clone, so this may be a sequencing read error. The J gene is TRBJ1-6, the V gene TRBV7-6, with TRBD1 as a possible D gene (5 bases). The CDR3 runs 16 residues. V lost 5 bases to trimming and J lost 10 bases, with 21 bases between them. Looked up from germline, CDR1 is SGHVS and CDR2 is FNYEAQ. The CDR3 here is CASSPDDTFRDSPLHF. The CDR3, as DNA: TGTGCCAGCAGCCCGGACGACACTTTCAGGGACTCACCCCTCCACTTT.

The genes are TRBV24-1 and TRBJ2-1; perhaps D is TRBD1 or TRBD2 (5 bases each). V lost 9 bases to trimming and J lost 15 bases, with 20 bases between them. Per the germline V gene, CDR1 is KGHDR and CDR2 is SFDVKD. The CDR3 contains 12 residues. This CDR3 reads CATGTAVGDRFF. The CDR3, as DNA: TGTGCCACCGGGACGGCGGTCGGGGATCGGTTCTTC.

This clonotype was observed a few times. The rearrangement links TRBV6-5 to TRBJ1-2, with D perhaps TRBD1 (5 bases). The CDR3 runs 12 residues. The germline V gene has CDR1 MNHEY and CDR2 SVGAGI. With 10 bases removed from V and 8 bases from J, the gap between germline ends came to 17 bases. The CDR3 region is CAILGQGGGYTF. In nucleotides, the CDR3 is TGTGCCATCCTCGGGCAGGGAGGAGGCTACACCTTC.

For this clonotype: Germline and junction disagree at one end, which may indicate a read error. The V call is TRBV27, the J call TRBJ2-2; a possible D gene is TRBD2 (6 bases). Germline V gives CDR1 MNHEY, CDR2 SMNVEV (reference sequence). CDR3 size: 14 residues. In DNA form, the CDR3 reads TGTGTCAGCAGTTTAGGAGGGGACACCGGGGAGCTGTTTTTT. Encoded protein: CVSSLGGDTGELFF.

V gene TRBV10-2 combines with J gene TRBJ2-7; 10 nucleotides match TRBD2. The CDR3 spans 13 residues. The trim removed 3 bases at V and 4 bases at J, leaving 0 bases unmatched. Germline loops: CDR1 WSHSY, CDR2 SAAADI. CDR3 protein: CASSELAGYEQYF. The CDR3 DNA reads TGCGCCAGCAGTGAACTAGCGGGATACGAGCAGTACTTC.

The chain recombines TRBV10-2 with TRBJ2-7; D unclear. Germline V CDR1 and CDR2: WSHSY, SAAADI. V was pared by 0 bases and J by 2 bases, with 5 bases between. The CDR3 sequence is 13 residues long. The CDR3 reads CASSESGTYEQYF. The DNA of the CDR3 is TGCGCCAGCAGTGAGTCTGGGACCTACGAGCAGTACTTC.

The rearrangement joins TRBV6-2 or TRBV6-3 to TRBJ2-5; TRBD1 or TRBD2 may be the D gene (6 bases each). CDR1 MNHEY and CDR2 SVGEGT come from the germline V gene. This CDR3 is 16 amino acids long. V lost 0 bases to trimming and J lost 0 bases, with 11 bases between them. CDR3 in amino acids: CASSYSGGWNQETQYF. The CDR3 DNA is TGTGCCAGCAGTTACTCGGGGGGCTGGAACCAAGAGACCCAGTACTTC.

This clonotype was observed a handful of times. V usage is TRBV6-1 and J usage is TRBJ1-2, with D possibly being TRBD1 (5 bases). CDR3 length: 13 amino acids. V lost 2 bases and J 7 bases, leaving 11 bases between the germline ends. CDR1 and CDR2 (germline): MNHNS, SASEGT. The CDR3 protein is CASSELEGFGYTF. CDR3 DNA: TGTGCCAGCAGTGAACTGGAGGGGTTTGGCTACACCTTC.

In its sample, this clonotype was seen a few times. The CDR3 bases are TGTGCCAGCAGCTTGCGTCTAGCGGGGGGTGACTATCATAGAGAGCAGTTCTTC. It encodes CASSLRLAGGDYHREQFF. The V and J genes are TRBV7-3 and TRBJ2-1, with TRBD2 matching 11 bases. Germline V lookup: CDR1 SGHTA, CDR2 FQGTGA. After removal of 3 bases from V and 10 bases from J, the junction contained 17 bases not matched to a gene. The length of the CDR3 is 18 residues.

This clonotype has at least ten counts. The chain recombines TRBV7-8 with TRBJ2-2; D possibly corresponds to TRBD2 (5 bases). The CDR3 is 12 amino acids. Trimming shortened V by 11 bases and J by 5 bases, and 12 bases separated the two germline ends. Germline CDR1 SGHVS, CDR2 FQNEAQ. The CDR3 nucleotides are TGTGCCGTGAGGGTCGGAACCGGGGAGCTGTTTTTT. This encodes CAVRVGTGELFF.

In its sample, this clonotype was seen many times. V gene TRBV13 combines with J gene TRBJ1-1, with no clear D. The ends were cut back, 1 base at V and 1 base at J, with 4 bases in the middle. Germline V gene sequence: CDR1 PRHDT, CDR2 FYEKMQ (reference sequence). The CDR3 totals 13 residues. The CDR3, as DNA: TGTGCCAGCAGCTTAGAGGAGAACACTGAAGCTTTCTTT. Translated, it gives CASSLEENTEAFF.

This clonotype appeared many times. The chain recombines TRBV7-8 with TRBJ2-1, with a tentative D call TRBD1 (6 bases). Looked up from germline, CDR1 is SGHVS and CDR2 is FQNEAQ. The CDR3 spans 17 residues. V was cut by 2 bases and J by 1 base, with 15 bases left in between. In DNA, the CDR3 is TGTGCCAGCAGCTTACCCCGACAGGAAATATCCTACAATGAGCAGTTCTTC. Translating gives CASSLPRQEISYNEQFF.

The V and J genes are TRBV7-2 and TRBJ2-1; D might be TRBD2 (7 bases). Trimming pared 1 base from V and 8 bases from J, leaving 15 bases between. CDR3 size: 15 residues. Looked up from germline, CDR1 is SGHTA and CDR2 is FQGNSA. The DNA for the CDR3 is TGTGCCAGCAGCTTAGGGGAGGGGGGCGGAGATGAGCAGTTCTTC. It codes for CASSLGEGGGDEQFF.

This rearrangement joins TRBV2 to TRBJ2-1, with D unresolved. From germline, CDR1 is SNHLY and CDR2 FYNNEI. The CDR3 loop spans 13 amino acids. Trimming left V 3 bases short and J 8 bases short, with 11 bases between. The CDR3 is CASSERLSDEQFF. The CDR3 DNA is TGTGCCAGCAGTGAGCGGCTATCCGATGAGCAGTTCTTC.

This clonotype appeared a few times. This chain connects TRBV12-3 or TRBV12-4 to TRBJ1-1, with D possibly TRBD1 on 6 matching bases. V gave up 6 bases and J gave up 11 bases, with 13 bases separating them. The CDR3 consists of 11 residues. CDR3 region: CASSRGLLAFF. The CDR3 DNA is TGTGCCAGCAGCCGGGGGCTGTTGGCTTTCTTT.

This clonotype showed up many times. The J gene is TRBJ2-1, the V gene TRBV7-2; TRBD2 matches at 11 bases. The V segment lost 0 bases and the J segment 9 bases; nucleotides outside the gene matches: 4. The germline CDR1 and CDR2 sequences are SGHTA and FQGNSA. The CDR3 is 15 amino acids. The CDR3 DNA sequence: TGTGCCAGCAGCTTAGCTAGCGGGGGGGCCACTGAGCAGTTCTTC. Translated, it gives CASSLASGGATEQFF.

This clonotype was detected ten times or more. This rearrangement joins TRBV12-3 or TRBV12-4 to TRBJ1-2, with TRBD1 matching 9 bases. The length of the CDR3 is 13 residues. With V trimmed by 7 bases and J by 4 bases, 4 bases remained unmatched. The CDR3 nucleotides read TGTGCCAGCAACAGGGGGCAGGTCTATGGCTACACCTTC. Amino acids: CASNRGQVYGYTF.

In this sample, this clonotype turned up a few times. The V and J genes are TRBV18 and TRBJ1-1; a possible D gene is TRBD1 (5 bases). V lost 0 bases to trimming and J lost 4 bases, with 12 bases between them. This CDR3 contains 15 residues. Germline loops: CDR1 KGHSH, CDR2 LQKENI. CDR3 sequence reads: CASSPPAGVGTEAFF. The CDR3 nucleotides are TGTGCCAGCTCACCACCGGCGGGGGTCGGCACTGAAGCTTTCTTT.

J is TRBJ1-4 and V is TRBV2, with no clear D. V lost 7 bases to trimming and J lost 0 bases, with 15 bases between them. This CDR3 is built from 16 residues. In germline, CDR1 is SNHLY, CDR2 FYNNEI. In DNA form, the CDR3 reads TGTGCCAGCAATTTTGCAGGCCCAGCAACTAATGAAAAACTGTTTTTT. As protein: CASNFAGPATNEKLFF.

The chain employs TRBV6-4 and TRBJ2-1; 11 bases match TRBD2. Trimming at V came to 5 bases and at J to 6 bases, leaving 9 bases not matched to a gene. Germline lookup yields CDR1 MRHNA and CDR2 SNTAGT. The CDR3 contains 16 residues. CDR3 DNA: TGTGCCAGCAGTTCCCCAGTAGCGGGGGGGCTCAATGAGCAGTTCTTC. Translated: CASSSPVAGGLNEQFF.

This clonotype was observed a few times. CDR3 bases: TGTGCCAGCAGTTTTATCCCGCCTGCCAGGGTTAATTCACCCCTCCACTTT. Translation: CASSFIPPARVNSPLHF. The V call is TRBV12-3 or TRBV12-4, the J call TRBJ1-6, with D possibly being TRBD1 (5 bases). The CDR3 totals 17 residues. The germline V and J ends were trimmed by 3 bases and 6 bases, with 18 bases remaining between them.

This clonotype was seen ten or more times. V usage is TRBV6-1 and J usage is TRBJ2-4; unclear D gene. V shed 3 bases and J shed 1 base, with 10 bases lying between them. The CDR3 has 15 amino acids. Germline CDR1 reads MNHNS; CDR2 reads SASEGT. The DNA of the CDR3 is TGTGCCAGCAGTGAGGGCAGGCGGGCCAAAAACATTCAGTACTTC. Translation: CASSEGRRAKNIQYF.

The chain couples TRBV4-3 to TRBJ2-1; TRBD2 matches at 8 bases. This CDR3 is built from 16 residues. The germline V gene encodes CDR1 LGHNA and CDR2 YSLEER. Trimming removed 4 bases from V and 9 bases from J; junction bases left unmatched: 14. This CDR3 is CASSRKRGLVRTEQFF. The CDR3 region has the DNA TGCGCCAGCAGCCGGAAGAGGGGACTAGTTAGGACTGAGCAGTTCTTC.